This T cell receptor (beta chain) was obtained from a study of cytomegalovirus exposure and HLA in healthy donors. Comment on this clone: Its target is not known.

Broader study findings: A previous analysis found most TCR beta V segments productive roughly 90% or roughly 30% of the time. Some highly shared sequence variants likely arose as a pipeline artifact.

V lost 6 bases and J lost 7; bases outside the gene matches: 8. The length of the CDR3 is 15 residues. Germline assignment: CDR1 MDHEN and CDR2 SYDVKM. With 60 Vbeta and 13 Jbeta primers, the PCR was carried out. TCRdb's copy holds only in-frame clones and misses some; the assay was immunoSEQ multiplex PCR. The sample records 150,000 to 200,000 clones, just under 85% being singletons. The chain combines TRBV28 with TRBJ2-3, with 12 bases lining up with TRBD2. The clonotype comes from a girl between 10 and 17 years old in good health and CMV-seropositive. Sequenced sample: PBMCs. The CDR3 DNA reads as TGTGCCAGCAGGTCGGCTAGCGGGGGGGCATATACGCAGTATTTT. Residues: CASRSASGGAYTQYF.